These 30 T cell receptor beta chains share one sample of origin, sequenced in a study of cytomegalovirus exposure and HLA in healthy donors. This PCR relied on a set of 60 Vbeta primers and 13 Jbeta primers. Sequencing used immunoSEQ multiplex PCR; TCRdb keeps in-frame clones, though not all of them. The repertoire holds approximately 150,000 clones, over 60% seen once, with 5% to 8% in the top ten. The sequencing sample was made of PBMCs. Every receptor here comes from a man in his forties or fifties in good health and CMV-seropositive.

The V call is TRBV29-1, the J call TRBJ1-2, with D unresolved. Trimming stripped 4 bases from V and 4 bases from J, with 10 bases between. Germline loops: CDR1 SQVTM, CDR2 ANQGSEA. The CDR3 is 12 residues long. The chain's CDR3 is CSVVTLSYGYTF. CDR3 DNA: TGCAGCGTTGTTACCCTTAGCTATGGCTACACCTTC. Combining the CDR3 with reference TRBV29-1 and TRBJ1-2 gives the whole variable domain SAVISQKPSRDICQRGTSLTIQCQVDSQVTMMFWYRQQPGQSLTLIATANQGSEATYESGFVIDKFPISRPNLTFSTLTVSNMSPEDSSIYLCSVVTLSYGYTFGSGTRLTVV.

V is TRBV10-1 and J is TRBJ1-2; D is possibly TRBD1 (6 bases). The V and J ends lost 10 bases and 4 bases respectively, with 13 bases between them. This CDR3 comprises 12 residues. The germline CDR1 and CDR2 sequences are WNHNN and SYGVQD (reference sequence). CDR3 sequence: CATQQGTYGYTF. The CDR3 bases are TGCGCCACCCAGCAGGGGACCTATGGCTACACCTTC.

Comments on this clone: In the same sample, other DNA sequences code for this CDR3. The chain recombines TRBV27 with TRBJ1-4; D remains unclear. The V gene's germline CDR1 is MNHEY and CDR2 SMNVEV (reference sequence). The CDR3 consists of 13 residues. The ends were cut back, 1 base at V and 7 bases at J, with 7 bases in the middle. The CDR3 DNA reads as TGTGCCAGCAGTTTATTCCGGGGTGAAAAACTGTTTTTT. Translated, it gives CASSLFRGEKLFF.

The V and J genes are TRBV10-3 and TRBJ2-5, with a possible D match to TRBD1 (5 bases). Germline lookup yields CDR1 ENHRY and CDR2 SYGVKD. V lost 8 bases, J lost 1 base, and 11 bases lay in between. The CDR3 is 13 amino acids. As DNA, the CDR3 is TGTGCCATCTCCGTGCAGGGCCAAGAGACCCAGTACTTC. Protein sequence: CAISVQGQETQYF.

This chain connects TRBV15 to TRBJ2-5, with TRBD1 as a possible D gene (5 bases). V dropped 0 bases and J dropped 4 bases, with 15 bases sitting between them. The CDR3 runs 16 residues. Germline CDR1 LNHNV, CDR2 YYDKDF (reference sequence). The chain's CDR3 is CATSRDGATLSETQYF. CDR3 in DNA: TGTGCCACCAGCAGAGATGGGGCGACTTTGTCAGAGACCCAGTACTTC.

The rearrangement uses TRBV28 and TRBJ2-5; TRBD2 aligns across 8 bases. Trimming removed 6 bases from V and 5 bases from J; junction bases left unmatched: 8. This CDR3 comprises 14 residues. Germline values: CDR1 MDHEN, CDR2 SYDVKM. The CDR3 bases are TGTGCCAGCAGCTCCAGCGGGAGTGGTGAGACCCAGTACTTC. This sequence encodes CASSSSGSGETQYF. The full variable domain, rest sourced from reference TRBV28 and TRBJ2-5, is DVKVTQSSRYLVKRTGEKVFLECVQDMDHENMFWYRQDPGLGLRLIYFSYDVKMKEKGDIPEGYSVSREKKERFSLILESASTNQTSMYLCASSSSGSGETQYFGPGTRLLVL.

The chain's CDR3 is CASRTSSTDTQYF. CDR3 nucleotide sequence: TGCGCCAGCAGGACTAGTAGCACAGATACGCAGTATTTT. The chain joins TRBV5-1 to TRBJ2-3, with TRBD2 as a possible D gene (6 bases). Germline values: CDR1 SGHRS, CDR2 YFSETQ. Trimming pared 5 bases from V and 0 bases from J, leaving 7 bases between. CDR3 length equals 13 residues.

The CDR3 is CASSYWAGVGYNEQFF. The CDR3 bases are TGTGCCAGCAGTTACTGGGCGGGAGTCGGGTACAATGAGCAGTTCTTC. The rearrangement uses TRBV6-6 and TRBJ2-1; 7 bases match TRBD2. The germline gives CDR1 MNHNY, CDR2 SVGAGI (reference sequence). V lost 1 base, J lost 4 bases, and 7 bases stayed unmatched. This CDR3 has 16 amino acids.

Written as DNA, the CDR3 is TGCGCCAGCAGCTCCGGCAGTGCGGGCACCGGGGAGCTGTTTTTT. The encoded protein is CASSSGSAGTGELFF. V and J are TRBV5-1 and TRBJ2-2; D may be TRBD2 (5 bases). This CDR3 contains 15 residues. The germline gives CDR1 SGHRS, CDR2 YFSETQ. With 3 bases removed from V and 4 bases from J, the gap between germline ends came to 13 bases.

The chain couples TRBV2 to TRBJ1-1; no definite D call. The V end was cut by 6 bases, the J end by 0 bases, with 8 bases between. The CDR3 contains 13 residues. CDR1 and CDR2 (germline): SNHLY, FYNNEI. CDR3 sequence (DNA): TGTGCCAGCAGCTCCACAGTGAACACTGAAGCTTTCTTT. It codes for CASSSTVNTEAFF.

The CDR3, as DNA: TGTGCCAGCAGCTTAGACAGGAACTCCTACGAGCAGTACTTC. Amino acids: CASSLDRNSYEQYF. V usage is TRBV7-8 and J usage is TRBJ2-7; weak D call: TRBD1 (5 bases). CDR3 length: 14 amino acids. CDR1 and CDR2 (germline): SGHVS, FQNEAQ. The V end was cut by 1 base, the J end by 0 bases, with 7 bases between.

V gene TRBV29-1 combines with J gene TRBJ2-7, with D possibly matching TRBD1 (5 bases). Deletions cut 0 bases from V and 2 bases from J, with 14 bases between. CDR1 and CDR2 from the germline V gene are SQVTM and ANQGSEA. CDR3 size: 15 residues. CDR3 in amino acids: CSVEDRGSIPYEQYF. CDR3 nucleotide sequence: TGCAGCGTTGAAGATAGGGGCAGTATCCCCTACGAGCAGTACTTC.

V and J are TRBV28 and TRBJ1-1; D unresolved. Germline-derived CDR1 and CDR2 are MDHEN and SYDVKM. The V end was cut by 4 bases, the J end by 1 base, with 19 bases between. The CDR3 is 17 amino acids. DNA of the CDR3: TGTGCCAGCAGTTCAGCCGCGGTCAGTCCCAAGAACACTGAAGCTTTCTTT. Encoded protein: CASSSAAVSPKNTEAFF.

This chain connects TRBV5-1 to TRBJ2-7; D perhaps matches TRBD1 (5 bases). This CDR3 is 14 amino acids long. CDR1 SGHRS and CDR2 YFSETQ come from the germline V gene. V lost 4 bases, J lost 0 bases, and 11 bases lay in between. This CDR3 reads CASSVDSDSYEQYF. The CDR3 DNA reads TGCGCCAGCAGCGTCGACAGTGACTCCTACGAGCAGTACTTC.

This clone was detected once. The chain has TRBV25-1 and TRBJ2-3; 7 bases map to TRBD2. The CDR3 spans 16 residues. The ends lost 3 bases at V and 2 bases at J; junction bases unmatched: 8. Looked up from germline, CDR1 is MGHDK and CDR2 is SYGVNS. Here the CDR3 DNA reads TGTGCCAGCAGTGACCAAAGCGGGATTCACACAGATACGCAGTATTTT. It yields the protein CASSDQSGIHTDTQYF.

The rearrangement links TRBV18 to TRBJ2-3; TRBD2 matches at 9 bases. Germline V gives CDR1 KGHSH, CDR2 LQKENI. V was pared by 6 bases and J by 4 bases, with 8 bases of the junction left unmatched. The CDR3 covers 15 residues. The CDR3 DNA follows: TGTGCCAGCTCCCTCGGGGCTAGCGGGGCAGATACGCAGTATTTT. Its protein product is CASSLGASGADTQYF.

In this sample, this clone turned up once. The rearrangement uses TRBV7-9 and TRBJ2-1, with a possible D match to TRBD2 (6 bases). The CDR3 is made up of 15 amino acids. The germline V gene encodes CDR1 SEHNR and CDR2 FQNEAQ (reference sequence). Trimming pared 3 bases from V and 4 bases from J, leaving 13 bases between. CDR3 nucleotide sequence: TGTGCCAGCAGCTTTCACAGCGGGCGATACAATGAGCAGTTCTTC. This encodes CASSFHSGRYNEQFF.

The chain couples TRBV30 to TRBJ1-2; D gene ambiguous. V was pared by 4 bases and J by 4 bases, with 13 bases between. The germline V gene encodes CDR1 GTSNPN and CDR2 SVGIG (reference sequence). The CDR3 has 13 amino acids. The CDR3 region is CAWNPAGLYGYTF. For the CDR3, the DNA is TGTGCCTGGAATCCGGCAGGACTCTATGGCTACACCTTC.

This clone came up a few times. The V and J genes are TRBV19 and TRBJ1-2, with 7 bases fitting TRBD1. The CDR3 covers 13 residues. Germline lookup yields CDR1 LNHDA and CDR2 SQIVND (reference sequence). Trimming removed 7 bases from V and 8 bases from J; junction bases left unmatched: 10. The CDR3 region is CASIPRQGDGYTF. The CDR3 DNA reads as TGTGCCAGTATCCCAAGACAGGGCGACGGCTACACCTTC.

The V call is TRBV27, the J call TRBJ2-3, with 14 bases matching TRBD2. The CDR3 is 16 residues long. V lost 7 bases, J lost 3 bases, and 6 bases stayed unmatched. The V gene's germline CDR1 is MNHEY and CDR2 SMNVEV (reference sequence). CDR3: CASKGTSGRGTDTQYF. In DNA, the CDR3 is TGTGCCAGCAAAGGGACTAGCGGGAGAGGGACAGATACGCAGTATTTT.

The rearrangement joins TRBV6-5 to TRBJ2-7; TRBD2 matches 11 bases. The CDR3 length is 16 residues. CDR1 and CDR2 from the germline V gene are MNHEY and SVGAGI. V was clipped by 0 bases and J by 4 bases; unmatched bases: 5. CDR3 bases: TGTGCCAGCAGTTACTCGGCTAGCGGGAGGTGGTACGAGCAGTACTTC. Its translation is CASSYSASGRWYEQYF.

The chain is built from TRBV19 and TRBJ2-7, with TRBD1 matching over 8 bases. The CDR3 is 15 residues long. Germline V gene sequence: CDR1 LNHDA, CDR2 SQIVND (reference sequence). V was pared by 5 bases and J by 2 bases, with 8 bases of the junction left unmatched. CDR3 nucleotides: TGTGCCAGTAGTGTCCCAGGGACAGGAGCCTACGAGCAGTACTTC. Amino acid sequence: CASSVPGTGAYEQYF.

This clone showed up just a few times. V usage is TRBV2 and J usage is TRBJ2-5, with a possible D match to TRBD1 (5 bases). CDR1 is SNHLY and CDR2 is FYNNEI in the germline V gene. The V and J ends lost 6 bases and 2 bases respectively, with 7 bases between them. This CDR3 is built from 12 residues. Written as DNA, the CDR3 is TGTGCCAGCAGCAAGGGGCAAGAGACCCAGTACTTC. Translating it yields CASSKGQETQYF.

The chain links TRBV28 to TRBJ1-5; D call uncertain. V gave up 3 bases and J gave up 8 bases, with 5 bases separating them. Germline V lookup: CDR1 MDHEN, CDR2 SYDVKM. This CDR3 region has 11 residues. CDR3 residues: CASSFREPQHF. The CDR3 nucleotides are TGTGCCAGCAGTTTCCGGGAGCCCCAGCATTTT.

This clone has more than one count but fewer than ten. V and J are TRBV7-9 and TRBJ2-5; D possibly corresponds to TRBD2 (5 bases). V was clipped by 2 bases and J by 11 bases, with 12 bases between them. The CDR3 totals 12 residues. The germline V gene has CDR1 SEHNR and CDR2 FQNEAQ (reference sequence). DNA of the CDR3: TGTGCCAGCAGCTTACGGGGAATGGGGCAGTACTTC. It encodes CASSLRGMGQYF.

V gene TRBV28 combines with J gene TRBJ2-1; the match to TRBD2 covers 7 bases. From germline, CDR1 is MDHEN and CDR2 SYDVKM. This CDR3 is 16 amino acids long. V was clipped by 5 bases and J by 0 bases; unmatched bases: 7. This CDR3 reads CASSPPGLVSYNEQFF. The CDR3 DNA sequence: TGTGCCAGCAGTCCCCCAGGACTAGTCTCCTACAATGAGCAGTTCTTC.

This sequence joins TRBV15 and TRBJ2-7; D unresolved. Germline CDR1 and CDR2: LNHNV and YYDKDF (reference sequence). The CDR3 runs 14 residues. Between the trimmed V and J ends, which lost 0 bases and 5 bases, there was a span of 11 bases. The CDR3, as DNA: TGTGCCACCAGCAGAGATGGCGGTCCGGACGAGCAGTACTTC. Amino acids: CATSRDGGPDEQYF. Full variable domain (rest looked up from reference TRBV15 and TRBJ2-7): DAMVIQNPRYQVTQFGKPVTLSCSQTLNHNVMYWYQQKSSQAPKLLFHYYDKDFNNEADTPDNFQSRRPNTSFCFLDIRSPGLGDTAMYLCATSRDGGPDEQYFGPGTRLTVT.

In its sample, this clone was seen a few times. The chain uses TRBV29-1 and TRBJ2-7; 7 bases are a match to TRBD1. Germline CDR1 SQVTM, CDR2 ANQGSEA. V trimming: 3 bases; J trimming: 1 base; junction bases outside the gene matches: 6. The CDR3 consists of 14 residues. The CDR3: CSVDYGRGSYEQYF. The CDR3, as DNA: TGCAGCGTTGATTATGGCAGGGGGTCCTACGAGCAGTACTTC.

CDR3 in amino acids: CASRYTRGQPQHF. The CDR3 nucleotides read TGTGCCAGCAGATACACCCGGGGTCAGCCCCAGCATTTT. The chain employs TRBV11-3 and TRBJ1-5; D is undetermined. CDR1 and CDR2 from the germline V gene are SGHNT and YENEEA. Trimming removed 6 bases from V and 6 bases from J, with 12 bases in between. This CDR3 spans 13 amino acids.

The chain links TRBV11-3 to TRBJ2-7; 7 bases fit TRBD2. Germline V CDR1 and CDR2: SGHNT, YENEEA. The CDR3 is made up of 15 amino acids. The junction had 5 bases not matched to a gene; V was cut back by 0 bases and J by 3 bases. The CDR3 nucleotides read TGTGCCAGCAGCTTAGAGCCAGCGGGGAACTACGAGCAGTACTTC. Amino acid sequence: CASSLEPAGNYEQYF.